This T cell receptor beta chain originates from a study of blood T cell repertoires in COVID-19. Turning to the study itself: Italy, Spain and the United States were the sources of the convalescent and acute COVID-19 samples. PBMCs, B-cell-depleted T cells, or T cells were the source of the cDNA or gDNA that made up the material.

Per the study methods: Estimates of nucleated cell counts were drawn from the amplification of reference gene primers. Clones were sequenced by immunoSEQ multiplex PCR, and TCRdb holds only the in-frame ones, with some missing. The V and J calls and the clone size are those of that table, but D and trimming were determined from the DNA. Of around 70,000 clones listed, 80% to 85% are singletons. The TCR sequence derives from a woman aged 55-70 years with acute or convalescent COVID-19. Sequences were obtained from peripheral blood.

DNA of the CDR3: TGTGCCAGCAGCTTGATTGGACAGGGGGCGCGTTCACCCCTCCACTTT. Protein product: CASSLIGQGARSPLHF. J is TRBJ1-6 and V is TRBV7-9, with 11 bases aligning to TRBD1. With V trimmed by 3 bases and J by 9 bases, 7 bases remained unmatched. CDR3 length equals 16 residues. Germline V gene sequence: CDR1 SEHNR, CDR2 FQNEAQ (reference sequence).